This paragraph covers one T cell receptor beta chain sequence. Its antigen has not been determined. Base-call qualities are not available, and no considerably larger clone is one nucleotide away. This specimen belongs to a study of T cell repertoires in aging, cancer and after chemotherapy (dated by TCRdb to about 2019). Some background on the complete study: Six donor age groups were covered, ranging from 30 or younger up to 70 or older, and each group contained at least three individuals. Control TCR repertoires from healthy donors were recorded across several months to years, and re-sampling revealed clear clonal overlap. Alongside fewer than 100 healthy donors serving as a reference group, the cohort included approximately 210 cancer patients, of whom some 91 had hematological cancers and about 130 had solid cancers. Several million TCR reads were contained in the full dataset. The study profiled peripheral blood TCR beta repertoires from healthy donors and cancer patients to examine immunoaging and T cell reconstitution after chemotherapy. General study outcomes and caveats: According to the authors, the repertoire data do not allow conclusions to be drawn about immunological memory after chemotherapy. Compared with age-matched healthy donors, untreated patients with hematological or solid cancers had significantly lower TCR diversity and higher clonality in blood. Median generation probability increased over the chemotherapy interval in both cancer cohorts, suggesting repertoire reconstitution through rebound thymic output. In healthy donors, the decline in TCR diversity with age was mainly due to loss of richness, whereas in cancer patients loss of evenness also played a role.

Instead of sorted cells or RNA, genomic DNA extracted from peripheral blood served as the source for amplifying TCR beta rearrangements. Using a mixed TRB-A/B primer pool, multiplex touch-down PCR amplified rearranged TRB sequences covering the V, D and J segments. Two consecutive PCR reactions with Phusion HS II polymerase added Illumina adapters and sample indices to the amplicons. Amplicons were gel-purified using the NucleoSpin Gel and PCR Clean-up kit and were subsequently checked with Qubit and an Agilent 2100 Bioanalyzer. Sequencing of the libraries was done on an Illumina MiSeq with paired-end, single-indexed 600-cycle runs. In the original analysis: Processing of the TRB sequences was carried out with MiXCR versions 2.12 and 3.0.5. Each unique CDR3 nucleotide sequence was treated as one clone, and only productive sequences with two or more reads were kept. The repertoire metrics were Shannon diversity, evenness, clonality (defined as one minus evenness), and alpha-parameterized diversity profiles covering alpha 0 to 5. Generation probabilities of clones in paired pre- and post-chemotherapy samples were computed with the IGoR algorithm. TCRdb cleaned the public reads at Q25 with fastp, built clones with MiXCR and kept in-frame beta chains. Identical CDR3 protein sequences are pooled into one entry, listed with their most common genes and DNA. The V and J calls shown here were made by TCRdb, not taken from the authors' results. The table for this sample lists thousands of distinct CDR3 sequences; roughly 24% of them were counted only once. Approximately 2.9% of the sample lies in the top ten.

The TCR sequence derives from a human donor in good health. The sequenced material came from blood.

The bases read TGTGCCAGTAGTGTCACAGGGTGGGAGACCCAGTACTTC. Its product reads: CASSVTGWETQYF. The V and J segments used are TRBV19 and TRBJ2-5; TRBD1 is a weak D gene call, 6 bases matching. The CDR3, cysteine through phenylalanine, is 13 amino acids long. Solely the CDR3 DNA is kept, with 39 bases framed from the first base. V is cut by 5 bases and J by 5 bases, and the space between the germline ends is 12 bases. From a lookup of the germline V gene (reference sequence), CDR1 and CDR2 are LNHDA and SQIVND.